Listed below are T cell receptor beta chains from one sample, sequenced in a study of T cell repertoires in cytomegalovirus infection. TCRdb processed the reads anew with MiXCR; each CDR3 protein has one entry. In the table there are around 550,000 distinct CDR3 sequences, approximately 25% of which are singletons. The sequenced sample consisted of PBMCs. The receptors were sampled from a human donor in good health (CMV status not recorded). Some clones in this sample may be carry-over from other donors' samples. Each CDR3 is given with its conserved first and last residue. A D gene is named only where the DNA matches it firmly. The size of a clone is reported for some rows only, either as once, few or many, or as a class for expanded clones.

clone size	V gene	J gene	D gene	CDR3 protein	CDR3 DNA
-	TRBV7-9	TRBJ1-1	-	CASSTAGGDTEAFF	TGTGCCAGCAGCACCGCGGGAGGGGACACTGAAGCTTTCTTT
-	TRBV7-2	TRBJ2-1	-	CASSRLREGSYNEQFF	TGTGCCAGCAGCCGGCTTCGCGAGGGGTCCTACAATGAGCAGTTCTTC
-	TRBV7-2	TRBJ1-2	-	CASSRDNNYGYTF	TGTGCCAGCAGCCGGGACAATAACTATGGCTACACCTTC
many	TRBV7-2	TRBJ1-3	-	CASSRGSGTGGNTIYF	TGTGCCAGCAGCCGGGGATCGGGGACCGGTGGAAACACCATATATTTT
-	TRBV6-2/TRBV6-3	TRBJ1-6	-	CASSYKETSPLHF	TGTGCCAGCAGTTACAAGGAAACTTCACCCCTCCACTTT
few	TRBV27	TRBJ1-4	-	CASSLAEGHEKLFF	TGTGCCAGCAGTTTAGCTGAGGGGCATGAAAAACTGTTTTTT
-	TRBV4-3	TRBJ1-1	TRBD1	CASSQVYRDSEAFF	TGCGCCAGCAGCCAAGTGTACCGGGACAGTGAAGCTTTCTTT
-	TRBV11-1	TRBJ2-1	TRBD2	CASSSRLAPDEQFF	TGTGCCAGCAGCTCAAGACTAGCCCCCGATGAGCAGTTCTTC
-	TRBV7-4	TRBJ2-2	-	CASSPRPLAAGPGELFF	TGTGCCAGCAGCCCACGCCCACTAGCAGCCGGGCCCGGGGAGCTGTTTTTT
few	TRBV20-1	TRBJ2-5	-	CSARPSVTPGKTQYF	TGCAGTGCTAGGCCATCCGTGACACCGGGGAAGACCCAGTACTTC
-	TRBV14	TRBJ1-4	TRBD1	CASSPIRGPETNEKLFF	TGTGCCAGCAGCCCGATAAGGGGGCCTGAAACTAATGAAAAACTGTTTTTT
many	TRBV7-2	TRBJ2-2	TRBD2	CASSSRPSGVNTGELFF	TGTGCCAGCAGCAGTAGACCTAGCGGAGTTAACACCGGGGAGCTGTTTTTT
few	TRBV12-3/TRBV12-4	TRBJ2-3	TRBD2	CASTLSGGRASDTQYF	TGTGCCAGCACACTTAGCGGCGGGAGGGCCTCAGATACGCAGTATTTT
-	TRBV10-3	TRBJ2-6	-	CAIEGSGANVLTF	TGTGCCATCGAGGGTTCTGGGGCCAACGTCCTGACTTTC
few	TRBV4-1	TRBJ1-6	-	CASSQGRSSYNSPLHF	TGCGCCAGCAGCCAGGGACGGAGCTCCTATAATTCACCCCTCCACTTT
-	TRBV7-9	TRBJ2-1	-	CASSPVVYQQFF	TGTGCCAGCAGCCCGGTTGTATACCAGCAGTTCTTC
-	TRBV7-2	TRBJ1-1	-	CASSLYEGGLNTEAFF	TGTGCCAGCAGCTTATATGAGGGGGGGTTGAACACTGAAGCTTTCTTT
few	TRBV12-3/TRBV12-4	TRBJ1-2	-	CASSLEGSTHGYTF	TGTGCCAGCAGCCTGGAGGGCAGCACCCATGGCTACACCTTC
-	TRBV24-1	TRBJ2-2	-	CATSDQFGTQGTGELFF	TGTGCCACCAGTGACCAATTCGGGACACAGGGCACCGGGGAGCTGTTTTTT
few	TRBV7-9	TRBJ1-6	-	CASSFSGANSPLHF	TGTGCCAGCAGCTTTTCTGGGGCGAATTCACCCCTCCACTTT
many	TRBV7-2	TRBJ2-3	TRBD2	CASSLGLAGVVDTQYF	TGTGCCAGCAGCTTAGGACTAGCGGGAGTCGTAGATACGCAGTATTTT
few	TRBV6-1	TRBJ2-5	-	CASSELQRETQYF	TGTGCCAGCAGTGAGTTACAGAGAGAGACCCAGTACTTC
-	TRBV19	TRBJ1-1	TRBD1	CASSPGQGALAEAFF	TGTGCCAGTAGTCCAGGACAGGGGGCTTTGGCTGAAGCTTTCTTT
-	TRBV5-4	TRBJ2-1	-	CASSLGGTALSYNEQFF	TGTGCCAGCAGCTTGGGGGGGACTGCCTTATCCTACAATGAGCAGTTCTTC
-	TRBV6-2/TRBV6-3	TRBJ2-2	-	CASSSRGKLFF	TGTGCCAGCAGTTCCCGGGGAAAGCTGTTTTTT
many	TRBV7-2	TRBJ2-1	-	CASSWVHPYNEQFF	TGTGCCAGCAGCTGGGTCCACCCCTACAATGAGCAGTTCTTC
few	TRBV28	TRBJ1-5	-	CASSLGRPPNQPQHF	TGTGCCAGCAGTTTGGGAAGGCCCCCCAATCAGCCCCAGCATTTT
many	TRBV7-2	TRBJ1-5	TRBD1	CASSLGDRGTQPQHF	TGTGCCAGCAGCTTAGGGGACAGGGGCACTCAGCCCCAGCATTTT
-	TRBV6-2/TRBV6-3	TRBJ2-2	-	CASSYVGDGFTGELFF	TGTGCCAGCAGTTATGTTGGGGACGGTTTCACCGGGGAGCTGTTTTTT
few	TRBV28	TRBJ1-5	-	CASRAGAPRNQPQHF	TGTGCCAGCAGAGCGGGGGCCCCTCGCAATCAGCCCCAGCATTTT
few	TRBV12-3/TRBV12-4	TRBJ1-4	TRBD1	CASSLAGTGPFLGTNEKLFF	TGTGCCAGCAGTCTTGCCGGGACAGGACCGTTTCTGGGAACTAATGAAAAACTGTTTTTT
-	TRBV5-1	TRBJ2-3	TRBD2	CASSRAGGIGDTQYF	TGCGCCAGCAGTAGAGCGGGAGGGATAGGAGATACGCAGTATTTT
-	TRBV3-1	TRBJ2-3	TRBD2	CASSRTSGRPSTDTQYF	TGTGCCAGCAGCCGGACTAGCGGGAGGCCTAGCACAGATACGCAGTATTTT
once	TRBV29-1	TRBJ2-1	-	CSVDTSLSYNEQFF	TGCAGCGTTGACACTAGCCTCTCCTACAATGAGCAGTTCTTC
few	TRBV27	TRBJ2-1	TRBD1	CASSTDRGVRNEQFF	TGTGCCAGCAGTACGGACAGGGGCGTAAGAAATGAGCAGTTCTTC
-	TRBV7-8	TRBJ1-1	-	CASSLGASRGTEAFF	TGTGCCAGCAGCTTAGGCGCCTCTCGGGGGACTGAAGCTTTCTTT
few	TRBV7-2	TRBJ1-6	-	CASSLGVGGVYSPLHF	TGTGCCAGCAGCTTAGGAGTCGGAGGGGTTTATTCACCCCTCCACTTT
few	TRBV29-1	TRBJ1-1	-	CSNQGDSLNTEAFF	TGCAGCAACCAAGGCGACAGCTTGAACACTGAAGCTTTCTTT
-	TRBV29-1	TRBJ2-5	-	CSVDRTVQETQYF	TGCAGCGTTGATCGGACTGTACAAGAGACCCAGTACTTC
-	TRBV6-5	TRBJ1-6	-	CASSSGLKNSPLHF	TGTGCCAGCAGTTCGGGACTGAAGAATTCACCCCTCCACTTT
few	TRBV28	TRBJ1-2	-	CASKPSVAGTENSYGYTF	TGTGCCAGCAAGCCCTCTGTGGCCGGGACGGAGAACAGCTATGGCTACACCTTC
once	TRBV5-6	TRBJ1-5	-	CASSPGGVNQPQHF	TGTGCCAGCAGCCCGGGAGGGGTCAATCAGCCCCAGCATTTT
many	TRBV7-2	TRBJ1-1	TRBD1	CASRPITGDTEAFF	TGTGCCAGCAGACCGATTACAGGGGATACTGAAGCTTTCTTT
many	TRBV7-3	TRBJ2-3	-	CASSRNGGDTQYF	TGTGCCAGCAGCCGAAATGGTGGAGATACGCAGTATTTT
-	TRBV30	TRBJ2-5	TRBD2	CAWSPLGLAGQETQYF	TGTGCCTGGAGTCCCCTAGGGCTAGCGGGCCAAGAGACCCAGTACTTC
-	TRBV20-1	TRBJ1-5	-	CSARVWEDSNQPQHF	TGCAGTGCTAGAGTATGGGAAGATAGCAATCAGCCCCAGCATTTT
-	TRBV7-2	TRBJ1-5	-	CASSSGQPGQPQHF	TGTGCCAGCAGCTCCGGACAGCCTGGGCAGCCCCAGCATTTT
few	TRBV6-5	TRBJ1-1	-	CASSYLTRGQANTEAFF	TGTGCCAGCAGTTACCTTACTCGCGGGCAGGCTAACACTGAAGCTTTCTTT